This T cell receptor (beta chain) was captured in a study of T cells after yellow fever vaccination (dated by TCRdb to the late 2010s). Context from the whole study: The SMART-Seq v4 Ultra Low Input RNA kit was used to prepare libraries from fractions with low cell numbers. To follow T-cell clones before and after both primary and booster YFV17D yellow fever vaccination, bulk TCR alpha and beta repertoires underwent longitudinal sequencing. The cohort comprised two healthy male donors, one aged 18 to 30 and one aged 30 to 40 years. Blood was drawn at multiple timepoints before and after primary and secondary immunization, with bulk PBMC replicates and cell subsets isolated.

What the research found in general, with its limitations: Compared with the primary T-cell response, the secondary T-cell response was weaker but faster, peaking on day 5 rather than day 15. Because abundant contaminating clonotypes from the bulk population could be contained in FACS-sorted repertoires, computational filtering was required. Most clones expanded after primary vaccination (96% of CD4 and around nine tenths of CD8) were re-detected after the booster, suggesting that broad memory maintenance occurred. The study included only two donors, which limits how far the findings can be generalized. A small fraction of clonotypes showed up in both the CD4 and CD8 compartments, probably as a result of convergent recombination.

TCR cDNA was synthesized by 5'RACE template switching, through which a universal primer site and unique molecular identifiers were introduced. Priming of cDNA synthesis was performed from both the TCR alpha and TCR beta constant segments. Library amplification involved two PCR steps, and the second step added sample barcodes and sequencing adapters. Sequencing of libraries was done on Illumina HiSeq 2500 (2x100 bp) or NovaSeq (2x150 bp). The study's own analysis went as follows. MIGEC handled demultiplexing of reads and collapsing into UMI consensus sequences, while MiXCR performed V(D)J alignment. Vaccine-responding clonotypes were identified with edgeR using replicate PBMC samples, with FDR below 0.01 and a log2 fold change above 5 up to day 15 being required. Each bulk clonotype received a CD4 or CD8 identity based on whether the sequenced CD4 or CD8 repertoire contained that clonotype at higher abundance. TCRdb took the public reads, trimmed them with fastp at Q25, ran MiXCR for clone calling and kept in-frame beta chains. Rows matching on CDR3 protein sequence are summarized as one entry with the most common DNA and genes. The authors' filters were not applied to this entry. The sample records roughly 120,000 distinct CDR3 sequences, 8.4% of which are singletons. The ten largest clones capture about 25% of the sample.

The treatment or condition label on this specimen signifies: live attenuated yellow fever vaccine strain. PBMCs were isolated from peripheral blood using a standard Ficoll-Paque protocol. CD4 and CD8 T-cell fractions were isolated with Dynabeads CD4 and CD8 positive selection kits. TriZol was used to extract RNA from bulk PBMCs, from CD4 and CD8 fractions, and from dextramer-positive and dextramer-negative fractions. CDR1 and CDR2 are read off the germline V gene as MNHEY and SVGEGT. Trimming takes 5 bases from V and 5 bases from J, and the germline ends sit 13 bases apart. Including cysteine and phenylalanine, the CDR3 has 13 amino acids. CDR3 DNA only is kept here, 39 bases in frame from base 1. The table lists this clonotype with many counts. Its cognate antigen has yet to be identified. No per-base quality is available; no much larger clone lies one base away.

The chain employs TRBV6-2 or TRBV6-3 and TRBJ2-7, and possibly TRBD2, on 6 matching bases. The receptor's source is a man aged 25 to 40 who received the YFV17D yellow fever vaccine. The specimen comprised CD8+ T cells sorted from PBMCs, sampled 45 days after the yellow fever booster vaccination. The nucleotide sequence reads as follows: TGTGCCAGCAGTCCCCTAGCGAGGAACGAGCAGTACTTC. Its protein product is CASSPLARNEQYF.